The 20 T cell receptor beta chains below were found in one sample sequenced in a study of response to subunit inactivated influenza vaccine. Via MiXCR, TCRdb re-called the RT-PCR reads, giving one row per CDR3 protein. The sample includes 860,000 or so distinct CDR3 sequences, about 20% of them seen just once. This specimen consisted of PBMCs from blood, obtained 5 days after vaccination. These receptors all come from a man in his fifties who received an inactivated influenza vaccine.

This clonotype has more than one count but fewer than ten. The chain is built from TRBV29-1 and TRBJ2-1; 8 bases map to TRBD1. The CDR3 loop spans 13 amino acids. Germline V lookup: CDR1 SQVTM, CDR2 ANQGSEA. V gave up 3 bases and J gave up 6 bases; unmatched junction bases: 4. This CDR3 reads CSVDRTGFNEQFF. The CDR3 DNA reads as TGCAGCGTTGACCGGACAGGGTTCAATGAGCAGTTCTTC.

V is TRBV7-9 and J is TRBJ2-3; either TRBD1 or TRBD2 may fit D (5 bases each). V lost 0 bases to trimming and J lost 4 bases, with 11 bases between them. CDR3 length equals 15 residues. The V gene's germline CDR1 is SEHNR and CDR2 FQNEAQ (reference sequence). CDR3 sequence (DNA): TGTGCCAGCAGCTTAGCCCTTAGGGACGCAGATACGCAGTATTTT. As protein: CASSLALRDADTQYF.

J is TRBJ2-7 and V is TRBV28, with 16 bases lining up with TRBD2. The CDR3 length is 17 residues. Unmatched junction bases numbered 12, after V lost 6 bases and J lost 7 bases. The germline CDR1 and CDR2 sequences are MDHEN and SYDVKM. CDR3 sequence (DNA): TGTGCCAGCAGCGACCCGGGACTAGCGGGGGGGTCCTGGGAGCAGTACTTC. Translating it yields CASSDPGLAGGSWEQYF.

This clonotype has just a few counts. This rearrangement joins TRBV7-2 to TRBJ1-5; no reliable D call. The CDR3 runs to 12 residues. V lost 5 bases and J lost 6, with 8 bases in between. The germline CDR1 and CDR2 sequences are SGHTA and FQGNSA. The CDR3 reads CASSRGGQPQHF. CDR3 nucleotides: TGTGCCAGCAGCCGGGGTGGTCAGCCCCAGCATTTT.

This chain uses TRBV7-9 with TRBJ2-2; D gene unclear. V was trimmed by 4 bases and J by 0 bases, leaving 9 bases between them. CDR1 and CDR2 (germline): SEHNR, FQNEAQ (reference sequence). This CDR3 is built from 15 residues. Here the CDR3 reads CASSSGLPNTGELFF. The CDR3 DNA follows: TGTGCCAGCAGCTCCGGGCTCCCGAACACCGGGGAGCTGTTTTTT.

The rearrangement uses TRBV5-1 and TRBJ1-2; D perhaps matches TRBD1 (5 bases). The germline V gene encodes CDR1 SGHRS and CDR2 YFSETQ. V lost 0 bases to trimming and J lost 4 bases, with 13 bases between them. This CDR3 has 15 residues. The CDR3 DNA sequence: TGCGCCAGCAGCTTGGGGCAGGGAACGGCCTATGGCTACACCTTC. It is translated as CASSLGQGTAYGYTF.

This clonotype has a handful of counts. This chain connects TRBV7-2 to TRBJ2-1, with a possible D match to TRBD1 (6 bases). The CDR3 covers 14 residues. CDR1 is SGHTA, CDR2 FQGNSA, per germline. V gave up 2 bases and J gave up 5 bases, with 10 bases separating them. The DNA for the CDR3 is TGTGCCAGCAGCTTACCGGACAGCCACAATGAGCAGTTCTTC. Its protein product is CASSLPDSHNEQFF.

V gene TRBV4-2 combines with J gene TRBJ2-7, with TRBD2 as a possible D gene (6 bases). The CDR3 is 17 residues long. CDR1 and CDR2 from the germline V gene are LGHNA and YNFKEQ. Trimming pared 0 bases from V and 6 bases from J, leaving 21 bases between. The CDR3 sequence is CASSQDSRAGHGAEQYF. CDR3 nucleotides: TGTGCCAGCAGCCAAGACAGTAGGGCGGGGCACGGAGCCGAGCAGTACTTC.

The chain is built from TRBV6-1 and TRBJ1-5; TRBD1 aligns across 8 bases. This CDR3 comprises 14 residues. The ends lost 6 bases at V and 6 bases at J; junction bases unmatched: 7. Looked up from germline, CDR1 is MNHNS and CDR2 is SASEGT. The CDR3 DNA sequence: TGTGCCAGCAGCCTTGACAGGGGACGTCAGCCCCAGCATTTT. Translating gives CASSLDRGRQPQHF.

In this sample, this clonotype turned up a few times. The CDR3 sequence: CASSPVGWEQYF. The CDR3 DNA reads TGTGCCAGCAGCCCCGTCGGTTGGGAGCAGTACTTC. The rearrangement links TRBV7-9 to TRBJ2-7; D ambiguous. With 5 bases removed from V and 7 bases from J, the gap between germline ends came to 12 bases. This CDR3 has 12 residues. Germline CDR1 SEHNR, CDR2 FQNEAQ (reference sequence). The variable domain in full, with the rest retrieved from reference TRBV7-9 and TRBJ2-7, is DTGVSQNPRHKITKRGQNVTFRCDPISEHNRLYWYRQTLGQGPEFLTYFQNEAQLEKSRLLSDRFSAERPKGSFSTLEIQRTEQGDSAMYLCASSPVGWEQYFGPGTRLTVT.

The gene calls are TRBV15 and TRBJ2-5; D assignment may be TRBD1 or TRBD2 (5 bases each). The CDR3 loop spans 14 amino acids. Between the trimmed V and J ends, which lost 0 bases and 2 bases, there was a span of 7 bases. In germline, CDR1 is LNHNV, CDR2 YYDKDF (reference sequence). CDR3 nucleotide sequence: TGTGCCACCAGCAGAGATGGGGGACAAGAGACCCAGTACTTC. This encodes CATSRDGGQETQYF.

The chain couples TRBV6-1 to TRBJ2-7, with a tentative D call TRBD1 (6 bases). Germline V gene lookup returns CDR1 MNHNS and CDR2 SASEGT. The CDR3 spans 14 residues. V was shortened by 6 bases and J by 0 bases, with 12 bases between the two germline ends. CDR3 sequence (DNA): TGTGCCAGCAGCCGAGAACAGGGCTCCTACGAGCAGTACTTC. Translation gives CASSREQGSYEQYF.

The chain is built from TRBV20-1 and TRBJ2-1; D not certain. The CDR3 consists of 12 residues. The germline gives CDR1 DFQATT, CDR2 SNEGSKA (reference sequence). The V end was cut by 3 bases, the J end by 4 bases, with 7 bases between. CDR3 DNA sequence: TGCAGTGCTAGTATCCATTACAATGAGCAGTTCTTC. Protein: CSASIHYNEQFF.

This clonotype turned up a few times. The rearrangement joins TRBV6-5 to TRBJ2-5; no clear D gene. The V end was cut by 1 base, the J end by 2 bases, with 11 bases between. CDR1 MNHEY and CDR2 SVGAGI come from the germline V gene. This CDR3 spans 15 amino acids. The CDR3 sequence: CASSYFMGFQETQYF. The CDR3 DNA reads TGTGCCAGCAGTTACTTTATGGGTTTTCAAGAGACCCAGTACTTC.

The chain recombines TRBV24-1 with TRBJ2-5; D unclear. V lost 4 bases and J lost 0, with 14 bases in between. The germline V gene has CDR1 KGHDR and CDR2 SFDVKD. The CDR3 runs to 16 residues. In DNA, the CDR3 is TGTGCCACCAGTGACTCCGGACGTTCGTACCAAGAGACCCAGTACTTC. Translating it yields CATSDSGRSYQETQYF.

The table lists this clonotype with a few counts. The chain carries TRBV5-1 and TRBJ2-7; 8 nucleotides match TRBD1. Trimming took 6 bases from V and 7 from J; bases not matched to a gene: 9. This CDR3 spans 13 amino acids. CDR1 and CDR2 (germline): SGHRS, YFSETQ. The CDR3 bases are TGCGCCAGCAACCCGACAGGGGATGAAGAGCAGTACTTC. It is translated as CASNPTGDEEQYF.

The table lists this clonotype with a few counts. CDR3 bases: TGTGCCAGCAGTTACTCCTCCTCCCTGTCCAAAAACATTCAGTACTTC. It encodes CASSYSSSLSKNIQYF. The chain joins TRBV6-5 to TRBJ2-4; D is ambiguous. From germline, CDR1 is MNHEY and CDR2 SVGAGI. Between the trimmed V and J ends, which lost 0 bases and 2 bases, there was a span of 11 bases. The CDR3 spans 16 residues.

The CDR3 region is CASSMFNTGELFF. The DNA for the CDR3 is TGTGCCAGCAGTATGTTCAACACCGGGGAGCTGTTTTTT. This chain joins TRBV27 and TRBJ2-2; the D is unclear. Germline V gives CDR1 MNHEY, CDR2 SMNVEV (reference sequence). The CDR3 is made up of 13 amino acids. Trimming left V 5 bases short and J 2 bases short, with 6 bases between.

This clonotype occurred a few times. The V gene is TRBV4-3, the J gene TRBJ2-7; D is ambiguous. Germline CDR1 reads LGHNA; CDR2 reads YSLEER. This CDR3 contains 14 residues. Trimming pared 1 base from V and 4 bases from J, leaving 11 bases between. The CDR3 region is CASSQGVGGYEQYF. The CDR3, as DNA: TGCGCCAGCAGCCAAGGTGTAGGTGGGTACGAGCAGTACTTC.

The CDR3 loop is CASSQAAQGSYEQYF. In DNA, the CDR3 is TGCGCCAGCAGCCAAGCGGCACAGGGGTCCTACGAGCAGTACTTC. The chain recombines TRBV4-1 with TRBJ2-7, with 7 nucleotides matching TRBD1. The CDR3 sequence is 15 residues long. J gave up 1 base and V 1 base, and 4 bases lay outside the gene matches. CDR1 is MGHRA, CDR2 YSYEKL, per germline.